The T cell receptor (beta chain) under discussion was sequenced for a study of T cell responses to AZD1222 COVID-19 vaccine. In germline, CDR1 is LGHDT, CDR2 YNNKEL (reference sequence). V was pared by 3 bases and J by 1 base, with 6 bases between. The CDR3 loop spans 13 amino acids. Sequencing used immunoSEQ multiplex PCR; TCRdb keeps in-frame clones, though not all of them. Here the sample spans roughly 49,000 clones, around four fifths being singletons. Regarding this clone: Other DNA sequences in this sample translate to the same CDR3.

The clonotype was recovered from an adult in good health. The material sequenced was peripheral blood, taken on day 0 of MenACWY control vaccination. The chain is built from TRBV3-1 (or the pseudogene TRBV3-2) and TRBJ1-1; D gene uncertain. In DNA, the CDR3 is TGTGCCAGCAGCCAGGGCGGGAACACTGAAGCTTTCTTT. Encoded protein: CASSQGGNTEAFF.